The 5 T cell receptor beta chains below come from one sample, sequenced in a study of blood T cell repertoires in COVID-19 (TCRdb year 2020). Libraries were prepared through the immunoSEQ multiplex PCR assay. TCRdb mirrors the immuneACCESS table, restricted to in-frame sequences. Some clones are absent from its copies; in checked studies, under half trace to an unresolved V gene, and the reason for the others is unknown. Across this sample there are more than 250,000 clones, with around 87% seen only once. 1% of the sample comes from the top ten. The material sequenced was peripheral blood. Receptors were obtained from a man aged 50 to 59 with active or convalescent COVID-19.

V gene TRBV5-1 combines with J gene TRBJ2-3; TRBD1 is a possible D gene (6 bases). The V end lost 0 bases, the J end lost 1 base, and 12 bases lay between the germline ends. Per germline, CDR1 SGHRS and CDR2 YFSETQ. The CDR3 runs 16 residues. The CDR3 sequence is CASSLELNRGTDTQYF. In DNA form, the CDR3 reads TGCGCCAGCAGCTTGGAATTGAACAGGGGCACAGATACGCAGTATTTT.

This chain connects TRBV12-3 or TRBV12-4 to TRBJ1-2; unclear D gene. This CDR3 has 11 residues. Trimming removed 3 bases from V and 10 bases from J, with 9 bases in between. The CDR3 coding sequence is TGTGCCAGCAGTTTTGGCCGGGACTACACCTTC. It translates to CASSFGRDYTF.

V usage is TRBV12-3 or TRBV12-4 and J usage is TRBJ1-1, with D uncertain. The CDR3 has 13 amino acids. V was clipped by 6 bases and J by 0 bases, with 8 bases between them. CDR3 in amino acids: CASRAQVNTEAFF. The CDR3 nucleotides read TGTGCCAGCAGGGCTCAGGTGAACACTGAAGCTTTCTTT.

As to this clone: The sample holds other DNA sequences that translate to the same CDR3. The chain uses TRBV9 and TRBJ2-1, with TRBD2 identical over 8 bases. V shed 2 bases, J shed 7 bases, and the junction held 2 bases outside the gene matches. CDR3 length: 13 amino acids. The germline CDR1 and CDR2 sequences are SGDLS and YYNGEE. CDR3 nucleotides: TGTGCCAGCAGCGTGGGACTAGGGAATGAGCAGTTCTTC. Protein product: CASSVGLGNEQFF. Supplemented by reference TRBV9 and TRBJ2-1, the full variable domain reads DSGVTQTPKHLITATGQRVTLRCSPRSGDLSVYWYQQSLDQGLQFLIQYYNGEERAKGNILERFSAQQFPDLHSELNLSSLELGDSALYFCASSVGLGNEQFFGPGTRLTVL.

The genes are TRBV18 and TRBJ1-1; a possible D gene is TRBD1 (6 bases). In germline, CDR1 is KGHSH, CDR2 LQKENI. The CDR3 extends over 14 amino acids. V was pared by 6 bases and J by 4 bases, with 15 bases between. This CDR3 reads CASSSNRDLTEAFF. The CDR3 nucleotides are TGTGCCAGCTCGTCAAACAGGGACCTCACTGAAGCTTTCTTT.